This paragraph reports one T cell receptor beta chain. TCRdb's table, derived via immunoSEQ multiplex PCR, lists solely in-frame clones and lacks some. Of roughly 60,000 clones in the sample, approximately 78% are singletons; the top ten hold under 2%. The data are from a study of OX40 agonist ivuxolimab in advanced cancers. For the study at large: Of mixed ages from about 23 to 90 and averaging about 56 years, the group was around 78% male.

Trimming removed 0 bases from V and 3 bases from J, with 5 bases in between. CDR3 size: 13 residues. Germline V gives CDR1 LGHNA, CDR2 YNFKEQ. This chain connects TRBV4-2 to TRBJ2-5, with D hard to call. Sequenced material: CD4+ or CD8+ T cells sorted from blood, taken in a trial of the OX40 agonist ivuxolimab. The source is an adult with an advanced solid tumor such as melanoma, head and neck, liver or kidney cancer. The CDR3 DNA is TGTGCCAGCAGCCAAGATCCGGAAGAGACCCAGTACTTC. This encodes CASSQDPEETQYF.